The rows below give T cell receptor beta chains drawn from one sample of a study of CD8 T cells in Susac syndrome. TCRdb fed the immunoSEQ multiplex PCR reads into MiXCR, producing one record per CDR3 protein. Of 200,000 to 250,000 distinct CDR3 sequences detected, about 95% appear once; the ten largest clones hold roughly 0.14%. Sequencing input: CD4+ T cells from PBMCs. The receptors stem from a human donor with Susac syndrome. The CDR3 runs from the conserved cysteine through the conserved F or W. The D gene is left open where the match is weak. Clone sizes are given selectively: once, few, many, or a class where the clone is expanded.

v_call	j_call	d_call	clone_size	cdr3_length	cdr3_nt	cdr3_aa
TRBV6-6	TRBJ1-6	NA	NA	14	TGTGCCAGCTCCTCAGGGGATAGGAGTTCACCCCTCCACTTT	CASSSGDRSSPLHF
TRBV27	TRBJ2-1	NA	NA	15	TGTGCCAGCAGTTTCTCCGCCAGCTCCTACAATGAGCAGTTCTTC	CASSFSASSYNEQFF
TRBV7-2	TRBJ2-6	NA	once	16	TGTGCCAGCAGCTTAGAGGGTCCCTCTGGGGCCAACGTCCTGACTTTC	CASSLEGPSGANVLTF
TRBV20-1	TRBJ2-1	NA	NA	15	TGCAGTGCTAGACCGACAGAAAGCTCCTACAATGAGCAGTTCTTC	CSARPTESSYNEQFF
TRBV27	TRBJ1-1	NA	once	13	TGTGCCAGCAGTGTCTTATACGGGGGGACGGCTTTCTTT	CASSVLYGGTAFF
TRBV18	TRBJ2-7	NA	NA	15	TGTGCCAGCTCACCGGACAAGGCCTACTCCTACGAGCAGTACTTC	CASSPDKAYSYEQYF
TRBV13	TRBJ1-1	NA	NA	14	TGTGCCAGCAGCTTGACCCCAGGGGACACTGAAGCTTTCTTT	CASSLTPGDTEAFF
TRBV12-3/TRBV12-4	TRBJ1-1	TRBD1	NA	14	TGTGCCAGCAGTGAACAGGGGCTGAACACTGAAGCTTTCTTT	CASSEQGLNTEAFF
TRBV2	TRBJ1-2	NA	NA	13	TGTGCCAGCAGTGCTCGAAGGGAGGTTGGCTACACCTTC	CASSARREVGYTF
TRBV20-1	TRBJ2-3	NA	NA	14	TGCAGCGGGATGCCGGCCTCTAGCACAGATACGCAGTATTTT	CSGMPASSTDTQYF
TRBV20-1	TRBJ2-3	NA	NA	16	TGCAGTGCTAGAGCAGGGCGGACGACTAGCACAGATACGCAGTATTTT	CSARAGRTTSTDTQYF
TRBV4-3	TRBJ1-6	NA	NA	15	TGCGCCAGCAGCCAAGCCGATGCTCGTAATTCACCCCTCCACTTT	CASSQADARNSPLHF
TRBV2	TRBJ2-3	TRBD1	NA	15	TGTGCCAGCAACCGGGACAGTGGGGCTCCCAACACGCAGTATTTT	CASNRDSGAPNTQYF
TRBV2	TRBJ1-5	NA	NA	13	TGTGCCAGCACCCAGGGGTGGGCTCAGCCCCAGCATTTT	CASTQGWAQPQHF
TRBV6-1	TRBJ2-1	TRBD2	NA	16	TGTGCCAGCAGGGTAGGGCGGGGGGCCTATCCCAATGAGCAGTTCTTC	CASRVGRGAYPNEQFF
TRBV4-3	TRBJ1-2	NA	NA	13	TGCGCCAGCAGCCAAGATTGGGGCCTCGGCTACACCTTC	CASSQDWGLGYTF
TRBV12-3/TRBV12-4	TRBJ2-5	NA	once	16	TGTGCCAGCAGACCAGACAGGATGATCTCCCAAGAGACCCAGTACTTC	CASRPDRMISQETQYF
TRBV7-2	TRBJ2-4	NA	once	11	TGTGCCAGCAGCTCAGGCCTACATTTGGACTTC	CASSSGLHLDF
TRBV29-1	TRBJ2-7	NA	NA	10	TGCAGCGTTACGCAGGACGAGCAGTACTTC	CSVTQDEQYF
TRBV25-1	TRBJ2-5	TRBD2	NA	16	TGTGCCAGCAGTGGGGGATGGGCGGGGGGGCAGGAGACCCAGTACTTC	CASSGGWAGGQETQYF
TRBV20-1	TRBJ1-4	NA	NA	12	TGCAGTGCTAGAGTTGGTCCTGAAAAACTGTTTTTT	CSARVGPEKLFF
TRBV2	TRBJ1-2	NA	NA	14	TGTGCCAGCAGTGAAAGGTCCGACATCTATGGCTACACCTTC	CASSERSDIYGYTF
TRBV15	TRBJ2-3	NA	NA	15	TGTGCCACCAGCAGGACGATAGCCGGCACAGATACGCAGTATTTT	CATSRTIAGTDTQYF
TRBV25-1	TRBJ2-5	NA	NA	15	TGTGCCAGCAGTTTCGCCGGGACCCCGCAAGAGACCCAGTACTTC	CASSFAGTPQETQYF
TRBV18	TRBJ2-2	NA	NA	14	TGTGCCAGCTCACCGACAGTGAACACCGGGGAGCTGTTTTTT	CASSPTVNTGELFF
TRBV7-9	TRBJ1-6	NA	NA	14	TGTGCCAGCAGCTTAGGGACAGTCAATTCACCCCTCCACTTT	CASSLGTVNSPLHF
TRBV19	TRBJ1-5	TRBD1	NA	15	TGTGCCAGTAGTAAACAGGGGGCAGGCAATCAGCCCCAGCATTTT	CASSKQGAGNQPQHF
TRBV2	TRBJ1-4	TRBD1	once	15	TGTGCCAGCAGTGGGGACAGGGGGCCTGACGAAAAACTGTTTTTT	CASSGDRGPDEKLFF
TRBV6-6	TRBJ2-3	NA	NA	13	TGTGCCAGCACCCAAACAGGGCCAGATACGCAGTATTTT	CASTQTGPDTQYF
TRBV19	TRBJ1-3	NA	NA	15	TGTGCCAGTAGCCTCCGTGGGAACTCTGGAAACACCATATATTTT	CASSLRGNSGNTIYF
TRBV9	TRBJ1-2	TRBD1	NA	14	TGTGCCAGCAGCGAGGGGGCGGCTAACTATGGCTACACCTTC	CASSEGAANYGYTF
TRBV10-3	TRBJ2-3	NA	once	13	TGTGCCGCCGCCGAGAGGGACACAGATACGCAGTATTTT	CAAAERDTDTQYF
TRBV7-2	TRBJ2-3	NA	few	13	TGTGCCAGCAGCTGGACAGGCACAGATACGCAGTATTTT	CASSWTGTDTQYF
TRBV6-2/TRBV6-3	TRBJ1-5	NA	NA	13	TGTGCCAGCAGTGTGGACAGCAATCAGCCCCAGCATTTT	CASSVDSNQPQHF
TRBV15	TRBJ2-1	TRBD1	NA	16	TGTGCCACCAGCAGAGGAACTCGACAGGGGTACAATGAGCAGTTCTTC	CATSRGTRQGYNEQFF
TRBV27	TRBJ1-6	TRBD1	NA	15	TGTGCCAGCAGCGCACAGGGGACAGGGGGTTCACCCCTCCACTTT	CASSAQGTGGSPLHF
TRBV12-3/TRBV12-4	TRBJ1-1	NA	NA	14	TGTGCCAGCACCCAGACTGACAGACGGACTGAAGCTTTCTTT	CASTQTDRRTEAFF
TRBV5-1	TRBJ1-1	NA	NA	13	TGCGCCAGCAGCTCCCGGTTGGGTCCTGAAGCTTTCTTT	CASSSRLGPEAFF
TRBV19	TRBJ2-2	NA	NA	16	TGTGCCAGTAGTATTCCCCGCCAGGCGAACACCGGGGAGCTGTTTTTT	CASSIPRQANTGELFF
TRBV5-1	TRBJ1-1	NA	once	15	TGCGCCAGCAGCCTGCCGTCAGCAATGAACACTGAAGCTTTCTTT	CASSLPSAMNTEAFF
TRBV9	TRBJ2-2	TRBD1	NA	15	TGTGCCAGCAGCGCCGGGACAGGGAGCACCGGGGAGCTGTTTTTT	CASSAGTGSTGELFF
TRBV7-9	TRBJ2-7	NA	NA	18	TGTGCCAGCAGCTCCCCCTCCACAGGCGCATCCAGGGGTTACGAGCAGTACTTC	CASSSPSTGASRGYEQYF